This TCR beta chain was sequenced for a study of shared clonotypes between healthy human individuals. Study outcomes and limitations: Sharing across a handful of donors was seen in 4% to 5.5% of naive CD4 clonotypes. Clonotypes not shared had lower generation probabilities than those common to all four donors. Compared with memory subsets, naive subsets generally had larger estimated richness.

The germline gives CDR1 SGHDN, CDR2 FVKESK. Trimming took 4 bases from V and 6 from J, leaving 11 bases between them. This CDR3 region has 13 residues. Concerning this clone: Antigen unknown.

Original analysis: As immunoSEQ supplied junction-only sequences (without quality scores), filtering differed. Generated by immunoSEQ multiplex PCR, the TCRdb table keeps only in-frame clones and is missing some. That table gives V, J and clone size, and the DNA gave D and trimming. Found here are 2 million to 2.5 million clones, just over 90% of them singletons; the top ten hold 0.39%. The V gene is TRBV14, the J gene TRBJ2-3, with D uncertain. The receptor's source is a man aged 18 to 35 in good health. Some clones in this sample may be carry-over from other donors' samples. The sequenced sample was naive CD4+ T cells from PBMCs. Regarding subset: CD45RA+ positively selected. CDR3 residues: CASSPQPYDTQYF. DNA of the CDR3: TGTGCCAGCAGCCCTCAGCCATACGATACGCAGTATTTT.